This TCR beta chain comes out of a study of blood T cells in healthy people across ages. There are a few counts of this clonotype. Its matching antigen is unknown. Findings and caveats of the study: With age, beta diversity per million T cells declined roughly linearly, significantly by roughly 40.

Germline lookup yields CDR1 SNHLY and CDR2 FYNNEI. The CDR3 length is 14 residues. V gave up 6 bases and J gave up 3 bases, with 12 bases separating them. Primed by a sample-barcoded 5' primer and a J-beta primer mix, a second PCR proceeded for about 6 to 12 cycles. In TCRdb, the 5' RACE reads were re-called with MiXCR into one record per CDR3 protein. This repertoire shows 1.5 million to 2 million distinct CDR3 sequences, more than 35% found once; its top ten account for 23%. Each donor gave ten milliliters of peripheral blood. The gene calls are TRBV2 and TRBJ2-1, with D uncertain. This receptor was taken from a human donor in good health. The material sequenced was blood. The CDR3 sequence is CASRTLGIYNEQFF. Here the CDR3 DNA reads TGTGCCAGCAGGACTTTAGGTATCTACAATGAGCAGTTCTTC.